These T cell receptor beta chains were read from a single sample in a study of blood T cells in healthy people across ages. TCRdb re-called the 5' RACE reads with MiXCR, one entry per CDR3 protein. Of almost 800,000 distinct CDR3 sequences listed, 58% are singletons. The sequencing sample was made of blood. These receptors originate from a man between 25 and 39 years old in good health. The CDR3 runs from the conserved cysteine through the conserved F or W. The D gene is left open where the match is weak. Expanded clones are given a class, and other clones once, few, many or no size at all.

-,TRBJ2-1,TRBV19,-,TGTGCCAGTAGAACCTTCGCCCGTCAAAATGAGCAGTTCTTC,CASRTFARQNEQFF
-,TRBJ2-6,TRBV20-1,-,TGCAGTGCTATACCACCTGGGGCCAACGTCCTGACTTTC,CSAIPPGANVLTF
-,TRBJ2-7,TRBV20-1,-,TGCAGTGCCAGGCAGGGTAGATGGACCTACGAGCAGTACTTC,CSARQGRWTYEQYF
-,TRBJ2-1,TRBV6-6,TRBD2,TGTACCAGCAAAAAGGGACTAGCGGGAGGGTATGAGCAGTTCTTC,CTSKKGLAGGYEQFF
many,TRBJ2-1,TRBV9,-,TGTGCCAGCAACCTAGCAGGAAATGAGCAGTTCTTC,CASNLAGNEQFF
few,TRBJ2-1,TRBV29-1,-,TGCAGCGTTGACGACAGATCTTCGGATGAGCAGTTCTTC,CSVDDRSSDEQFF
once,TRBJ2-4,TRBV12-3/TRBV12-4,-,TGTGCCAGCAGTTTAGGGAGGACCCAAAACATTCAGTACTTC,CASSLGRTQNIQYF
-,TRBJ2-3,TRBV9,TRBD2,TGTGCCAGCAGCGTAGGCACTAGCGGCACCACAGATACGCAGTATTTT,CASSVGTSGTTDTQYF
few,TRBJ1-2,TRBV5-1,-,TGCGCCAGCAGCTTGATGCCGGAGTATGGCTACACCTTC,CASSLMPEYGYTF
few,TRBJ2-3,TRBV5-1,TRBD2,TGCGCCAGCAGCCTGACTAGCGGCACAGATACGCAGTATTTT,CASSLTSGTDTQYF
-,TRBJ1-1,TRBV7-2,-,TGTGCCAGCAGCGTACAGGGTGGGACTGAAGCTTTCTTT,CASSVQGGTEAFF
-,TRBJ2-7,TRBV20-1,TRBD2,TGCAGTGCTAGTTCCGGGAGGGGTACCTACGAGCAGTACTTC,CSASSGRGTYEQYF
-,TRBJ2-4,TRBV3-1,-,TGTGCCAGCAGCCAAGGAGGCACTATACAGTACTTC,CASSQGGTIQYF
few,TRBJ2-5,TRBV3-1,-,TGTGCCAGCAGCCGAGCGGAGGTCCGGCAGACCCAGTACTTC,CASSRAEVRQTQYF